Following are 6 T cell receptor beta chains from one sample sequenced in a study of blood T cell repertoires in COVID-19. The method was immunoSEQ multiplex PCR; TCRdb's version includes in-frame clones alone and lacks a portion of them. The repertoire holds a few hundred thousand clones, with around 81% as singletons. The specimen sequenced was PBMCs or T cells enriched from blood (not recorded which). The receptor source for this set is a man aged 50 to 59 who had recovered from COVID-19.

Only a few counts were recorded for this clone. The chain recombines TRBV6-5 with TRBJ2-7; 7 bases are a match to TRBD2. The CDR3 length is 14 residues. The V segment lost 4 bases and the J segment 2 bases; nucleotides outside the gene matches: 5. From germline, CDR1 is MNHEY and CDR2 SVGAGI. The CDR3 spells CASSWLAVPYEQYF. DNA for the CDR3: TGTGCCAGCAGTTGGCTAGCGGTCCCCTACGAGCAGTACTTC.

The rearrangement links TRBV18 to TRBJ1-4, with 10 bases lining up with TRBD1. This CDR3 has 16 residues. Per the germline V gene, CDR1 is KGHSH and CDR2 is LQKENI. V shed 3 bases and J 8 bases; nucleotides not matched to a gene: 9. The CDR3 DNA reads TGTGCCAGCTCACCTCTGGGGACAGGGGCGGGCGAAAAACTGTTTTTT. Translated, it gives CASSPLGTGAGEKLFF.

The chain carries TRBV4-2 and TRBJ2-7; D is possibly TRBD1 (5 bases). The CDR3 runs 13 residues. V shed 3 bases and J shed 5 bases, with 11 bases lying between them. Per germline, CDR1 LGHNA and CDR2 YNFKEQ. The CDR3 region is CASSQAGIHEQYF. The CDR3 DNA follows: TGTGCCAGCAGCCAGGCAGGGATCCACGAGCAGTACTTC.

This clone was recorded only once. The chain joins TRBV7-2 to TRBJ2-7, with 7 positions matching TRBD2. Germline V gene sequence: CDR1 SGHTA, CDR2 FQGNSA. The CDR3 length is 15 residues. Losses at the gene ends were 0 bases for V and 4 bases for J; bases not matched to a gene: 6. CDR3 amino acids: CASSLATGGGYEQYF. DNA of the CDR3: TGTGCCAGCAGCTTAGCCACCGGGGGAGGGTACGAGCAGTACTTC.

V gene TRBV19 combines with J gene TRBJ1-4, with D unresolved. CDR3 length: 15 amino acids. Germline CDR1 LNHDA, CDR2 SQIVND (reference sequence). The V and J ends lost 6 bases and 8 bases respectively, with 19 bases between them. The CDR3 nucleotides read TGTGCCAGTAGGCGGACCGGGGATTGGGGAGAAAAACTGTTTTTT. Its translation: CASRRTGDWGEKLFF.

The rearrangement links TRBV28 to TRBJ1-5; D ambiguous. The germline gives CDR1 MDHEN, CDR2 SYDVKM. CDR3 length equals 15 residues. Trimming took off 5 bases at V and 1 base at J, with 12 bases between the two ends. Written as DNA, the CDR3 is TGTGCCAGCAGTAAGGGCGGGAGAAGCAATCAGCCCCAGCATTTT. Amino acid sequence: CASSKGGRSNQPQHF.